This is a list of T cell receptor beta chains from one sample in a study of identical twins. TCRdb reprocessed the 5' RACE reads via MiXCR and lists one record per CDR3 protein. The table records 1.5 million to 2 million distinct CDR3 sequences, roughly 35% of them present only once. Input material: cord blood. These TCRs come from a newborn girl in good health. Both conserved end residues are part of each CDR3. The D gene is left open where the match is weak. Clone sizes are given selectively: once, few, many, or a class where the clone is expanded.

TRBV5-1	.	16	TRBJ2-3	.	CASSPLIGMVTDAQYF	TGCGCCAGCAGCCCTCTGATCGGGATGGTGACAGATGCGCAGTATTTT
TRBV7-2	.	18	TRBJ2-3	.	CASSFLTRSGLGTDTQYF	TGTGCCAGCAGCTTTTTGACTCGCAGCGGGTTGGGGACAGATACGCAGTATTTT
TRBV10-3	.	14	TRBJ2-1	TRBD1	CAISEPTGINGQFF	TGTGCCATCAGTGAGCCGACAGGGATCAATGGGCAGTTCTTC
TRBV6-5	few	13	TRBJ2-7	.	CASSPGPPNEQYF	TGTGCCAGCAGTCCCGGGCCCCCGAACGAGCAGTACTTC
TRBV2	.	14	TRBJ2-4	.	CASKGRLAKNIQYF	TGTGCCAGCAAAGGGAGATTAGCCAAAAACATTCAGTACTTC
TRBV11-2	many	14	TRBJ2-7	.	CASSPGTYSYEQYF	TGTGCCAGCAGCCCCGGGACTTATTCCTACGAGCAGTACTTC
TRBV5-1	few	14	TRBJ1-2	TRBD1	CASRNGQGNYGYTF	TGCGCCAGCAGAAACGGACAGGGGAACTATGGCTACACCTTC
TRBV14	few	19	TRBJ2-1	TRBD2	CASSHTPGTSGINYNEQFF	TGTGCCAGCAGCCACACACCCGGGACTAGCGGGATTAATTACAATGAGCAGTTCTTC
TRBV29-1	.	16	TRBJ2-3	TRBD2	CSVLGTSGTSTDTQYF	TGCAGCGTCCTCGGGACTAGCGGTACTAGCACAGATACGCAGTATTTT
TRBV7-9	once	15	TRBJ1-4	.	CASSPGSITNEKLFF	TGTGCCAGCAGCCCAGGGAGCATTACTAATGAAAAACTGTTTTTT
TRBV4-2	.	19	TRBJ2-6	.	CASTVWAGRLYSGANVLTF	TGTGCCAGCACCGTTTGGGCTGGCCGTCTCTACTCTGGGGCCAACGTCCTGACTTTC
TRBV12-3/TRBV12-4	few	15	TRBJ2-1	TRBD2	CASSRQSGGYNEQFF	TGTGCCAGCAGTCGGCAGAGCGGGGGTTACAATGAGCAGTTCTTC
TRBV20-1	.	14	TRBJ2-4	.	CSARGRLVVGEQYF	TGCAGTGCTAGAGGAAGGCTAGTAGTGGGTGAGCAGTACTTC
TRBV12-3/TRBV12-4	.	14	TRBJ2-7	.	CASSSSYRVYEQYF	TGTGCCAGCAGTTCCTCCTATAGGGTCTACGAGCAGTACTTC
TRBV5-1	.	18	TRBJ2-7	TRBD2	CASSYRTSGRFGSYEQYF	TGCGCCAGCAGCTACAGGACTAGCGGGAGGTTCGGTTCCTACGAGCAGTACTTC
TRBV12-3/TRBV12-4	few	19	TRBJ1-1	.	CASSFVNGFDILMNTEAFF	TGTGCCAGCAGTTTTGTAAACGGCTTCGACATCCTAATGAACACTGAAGCTTTCTTT
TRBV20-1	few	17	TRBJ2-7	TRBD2	CSARDLTSGIATYEQYF	TGCAGTGCTAGAGATCTGACTAGCGGGATAGCTACCTACGAGCAGTACTTC
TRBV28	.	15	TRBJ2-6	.	CASSFGARGANVLTF	TGTGCCAGCAGTTTTGGGGCTAGGGGGGCCAACGTCCTGACTTTC
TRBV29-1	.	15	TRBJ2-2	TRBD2	CSVTPTSGNTGELFF	TGCAGCGTTACCCCCACTAGCGGAAACACCGGGGAGCTGTTTTTT
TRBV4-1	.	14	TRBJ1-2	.	CASSQWGGDYGYTF	TGCGCCAGCAGCCAATGGGGAGGGGACTATGGCTACACCTTC
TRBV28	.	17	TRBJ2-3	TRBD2	CASSTSGRVTPTDTQYF	TGTGCCAGCAGCACTAGCGGGAGGGTGACTCCCACAGATACGCAGTATTTT
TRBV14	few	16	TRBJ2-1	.	CASSPERWSSYNEQFF	TGTGCCAGCAGCCCAGAGCGGTGGAGCTCCTACAATGAGCAGTTCTTC
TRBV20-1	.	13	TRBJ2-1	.	CSARGTPYNEQFF	TGCAGTGCTAGGGGGACACCGTATAATGAGCAGTTCTTC
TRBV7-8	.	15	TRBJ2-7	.	CASSLDRVPYNEQYF	TGTGCCAGCAGCTTAGACAGGGTACCCTACAATGAGCAGTACTTC
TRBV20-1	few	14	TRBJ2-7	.	CSASPPGSGDEQYF	TGCAGTGCTAGTCCGCCAGGAAGCGGCGACGAGCAGTACTTC
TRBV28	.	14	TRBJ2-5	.	CASSSHRERETQYF	TGTGCCAGCAGTTCCCACAGGGAGAGGGAGACCCAGTACTTC
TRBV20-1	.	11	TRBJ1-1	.	CSASGLSEAFF	TGCAGTGCTAGTGGGTTATCTGAAGCTTTCTTT
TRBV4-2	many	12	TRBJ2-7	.	CASSQERNEQYF	TGTGCCAGCAGCCAAGAGAGGAACGAGCAGTACTTC
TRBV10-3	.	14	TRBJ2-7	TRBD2	CATDRGLAEDEQYF	TGTGCCACCGACCGGGGACTAGCAGAGGATGAGCAGTACTTC
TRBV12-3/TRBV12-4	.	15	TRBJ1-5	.	CASSLALQGGQPQHF	TGTGCCAGCAGTTTAGCGCTTCAGGGCGGGCAGCCCCAGCATTTT
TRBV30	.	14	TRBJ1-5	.	CAWSRDTLSGPQHF	TGTGCCTGGAGCAGAGACACGCTGAGTGGGCCCCAGCATTTT
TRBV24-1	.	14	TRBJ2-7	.	CATSERGNNYEQYF	TGTGCCACCAGTGAGCGGGGAAACAACTACGAGCAGTACTTC
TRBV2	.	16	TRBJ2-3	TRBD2	CASRDNERGGKDTQYF	TGTGCCAGCAGGGACAATGAGCGGGGGGGAAAAGATACGCAGTATTTT
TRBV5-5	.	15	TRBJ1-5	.	CASSAVRLDNQPQHF	TGTGCCAGCAGCGCAGTGAGACTGGACAATCAGCCCCAGCATTTT
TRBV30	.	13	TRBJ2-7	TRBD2	CAWSLLAGGEQYF	TGTGCCTGGAGTCTACTAGCGGGGGGCGAGCAGTACTTC
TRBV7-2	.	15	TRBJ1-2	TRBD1	CASSFRDSTNYGYTF	TGTGCCAGCAGCTTCCGGGACAGCACTAACTATGGCTACACCTTC
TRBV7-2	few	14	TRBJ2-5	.	CASSFGPLGETQYF	TGTGCCAGCAGCTTCGGTCCGCTTGGGGAGACCCAGTACTTC